This TCR beta chain stems from a study of cytomegalovirus exposure and HLA in healthy donors. General study results and limits: Some TCR beta chains (over 150 of them) were listed as cytomegalovirus-associated.

The length of the CDR3 is 13 residues. Germline V lookup: CDR1 SGHAT, CDR2 FQDESV (reference sequence). Trimming pared 0 bases from V and 10 bases from J, leaving 11 bases between. About this clone: No antigen is known for it.

This PCR relied on a set of 60 Vbeta primers and 13 Jbeta primers. Clones were sequenced by immunoSEQ multiplex PCR, and TCRdb holds only the in-frame ones, with some missing. The table lists some 200,000 clones, around 64% of them singletons. The TCR was taken from a middle-aged man in good health and CMV-seropositive. The chain couples TRBV11-1 to TRBJ2-3, with D perhaps matching TRBD2 (6 bases). Sequenced input: PBMCs. The CDR3: CASSLALEGPQYF. CDR3 nucleotide sequence: TGTGCCAGCAGCTTAGCGCTGGAGGGCCCGCAGTATTTT.